Shown below are 10 T cell receptor beta chains from a single sample sequenced in a study of patients and donors after allogeneic stem cell transplantation. TCRdb independently ran MiXCR on the RT-PCR reads; one entry per CDR3 protein. The sample yields about a million distinct CDR3 sequences, about a sixth seen once. The specimen sequenced was blood, either unsorted or a sorted T cell fraction (not recorded which). The receptors come from a human donor who was either an allogeneic HSCT recipient or a stem cell or donor lymphocyte infusion donor (not recorded which). It is not recorded whose cells these are; they may come from a transplant donor.

The chain recombines TRBV7-9 with TRBJ2-1, with D possibly TRBD2 on 7 matching bases. The germline V gene has CDR1 SEHNR and CDR2 FQNEAQ (reference sequence). V lost 1 base and J lost 4, with 14 bases in between. The CDR3 length is 16 residues. The chain's CDR3 is CASSLDGGGGYNEQFF. In nucleotides, the CDR3 is TGTGCCAGCAGCTTAGATGGGGGAGGGGGGTACAATGAGCAGTTCTTC.

This chain connects TRBV4-1 to TRBJ1-1; tentatively, D is TRBD1 (6 bases). Germline CDR1 MGHRA, CDR2 YSYEKL. Trimming left V 0 bases short and J 5 bases short, with 7 bases between. This CDR3 is built from 13 residues. This CDR3 is CASSQEGQTEAFF. For the CDR3, the DNA is TGCGCCAGCAGCCAAGAAGGACAGACTGAAGCTTTCTTT.

The chain has TRBV12-5 and TRBJ1-1, with a possible D match to TRBD1 (5 bases). The CDR3 is made up of 16 amino acids. Germline CDR1 reads LGHNT; CDR2 reads FRNRAP. V was pared by 1 base and J by 3 bases, with 15 bases between. CDR3 bases: TGTGCTAGTGGTTTGGGCCAATTACGGGGGGACACTGAAGCTTTCTTT. Protein: CASGLGQLRGDTEAFF. The full variable domain, rest sourced from reference TRBV12-5 and TRBJ1-1, is DARVTQTPRHKVTEMGQEVTMRCQPILGHNTVFWYRQTMMQGLELLAYFRNRAPLDDSGMPKDRFSAEMPDATLATLKIQPSEPRDSAVYFCASGLGQLRGDTEAFFGQGTRLTVV.

The chain carries TRBV12-3 or TRBV12-4 and TRBJ1-2; possible D gene TRBD1, 5 bases. CDR3 length equals 15 residues. Trimming removed 6 bases at V and 3 bases at J, with 17 bases between. CDR3 coding DNA: TGTGCCAGCAGGGACGGGACGGGCCCGGACTATGGCTACACCTTC. Its translation is CASRDGTGPDYGYTF.

Only a few counts were recorded for this clonotype. The V gene is TRBV5-1, the J gene TRBJ2-3, with D possibly TRBD1 on 5 matching bases. Germline V gene data show CDR1 as SGHRS and CDR2 as YFSETQ. This CDR3 has 13 residues. The ends were cut back, 3 bases at V and 2 bases at J, with 7 bases in the middle. The CDR3 sequence is CASSWGTTDTQYF. Here the CDR3 DNA reads TGCGCCAGCAGCTGGGGCACCACAGATACGCAGTATTTT.

This clonotype was observed many times. The V and J genes are TRBV11-2 and TRBJ1-1, with D unclear. Germline V gene data show CDR1 as SGHAT and CDR2 as FQNNGV. The CDR3 consists of 12 residues. V lost 2 bases to trimming and J lost 8 bases, with 9 bases between them. CDR3: CASSLFRTEAFF. For the CDR3, the DNA is TGTGCCAGCAGCTTATTTAGAACAGAAGCTTTCTTT.

This clonotype was recorded a few times. This chain links TRBV20-1 with TRBJ1-2; no clear D gene. Germline lookup yields CDR1 DFQATT and CDR2 SNEGSKA (reference sequence). Between the trimmed V and J ends, which lost 0 bases and 5 bases, there was a span of 19 bases. CDR3 length: 16 amino acids. CDR3 DNA sequence: TGCAGTGCTAGAGATAGAACCTGGCTTGGCTGGTATGGCTACACCTTC. This encodes CSARDRTWLGWYGYTF.

This chain uses TRBV6-5 with TRBJ1-1; possible D gene TRBD1, 6 bases. The V end was cut by 8 bases, the J end by 4 bases, with 11 bases between. Germline-derived CDR1 and CDR2 are MNHEY and SVGAGI. The CDR3 has 12 residues. CDR3: CASGTRGTEAFF. The DNA of the CDR3 is TGTGCCAGCGGGACACGGGGCACTGAAGCTTTCTTT.

The chain uses TRBV7-2 and TRBJ2-7; D gene ambiguous. Trimming left V 2 bases short and J 2 bases short, with 10 bases between. CDR3 size: 14 residues. Germline V lookup: CDR1 SGHTA, CDR2 FQGNSA. CDR3 coding DNA: TGTGCCAGCAGCTTATTACCCAGGACCTACGAGCAGTACTTC. Amino acid sequence: CASSLLPRTYEQYF.

V gene TRBV4-3 combines with J gene TRBJ2-7; 8 positions match TRBD1. In germline, CDR1 is LGHNA, CDR2 YSLEER. V was clipped by 0 bases and J by 2 bases; unmatched bases: 6. The CDR3 is made up of 16 amino acids. The CDR3 protein is CASSQDQGAGTYEQYF. CDR3 DNA sequence: TGCGCCAGCAGCCAAGATCAGGGGGCAGGAACCTACGAGCAGTACTTC.